A single sample is the source of the 13 T cell receptor beta chains below, sequenced in a study of T cell repertoires in ileal Crohn's disease. The protocol was immunoSEQ multiplex PCR, while the TCRdb copy is restricted to in-frame clones and leaves out a portion. The top ten clones hold approximately 6.3% of a sample with about 3,800 clones, 70% to 85% of them seen once. Sequenced: ileal tissue. The receptors were gathered from an adult with Crohn's disease.

This chain joins TRBV27 and TRBJ1-5; D unclear. Looked up from germline, CDR1 is MNHEY and CDR2 is SMNVEV (reference sequence). This CDR3 has 13 residues. Trimming took 5 bases from V and 6 from J, leaving 11 bases between them. Here the CDR3 DNA reads TGTGCCAGCAGTGGAGGTCCGAGTCAGCCCCAGCATTTT. It translates to CASSGGPSQPQHF.

V usage is TRBV9 and J usage is TRBJ1-5; tentative D call: TRBD1 (6 bases). This CDR3 contains 15 residues. The germline V gene has CDR1 SGDLS and CDR2 YYNGEE. The V and J ends lost 3 bases and 6 bases respectively, with 16 bases between them. CDR3 residues: CASSEGGGQGQPQHF. CDR3 nucleotides: TGTGCCAGCAGCGAGGGGGGGGGCCAGGGTCAGCCCCAGCATTTT.

Details on this clone: An end of the junction differs from the germline gene, which may be a read error. The V and J genes are TRBV6-5 and TRBJ1-6; 9 bases line up with TRBD1. The germline V gene encodes CDR1 MNHEY and CDR2 SVGAGI. This CDR3 is built from 15 residues. CDR3 sequence reads: CASSNSGTGNSPLHF. The CDR3 DNA follows: TGTGCCAGCAGTAACTCCGGGACAGGGAATTCACCCCTCCACTTT.

This clone appeared once. V is TRBV7-9 and J is TRBJ1-1; perhaps TRBD1 as D (6 bases). CDR3 length equals 15 residues. CDR1 is SEHNR, CDR2 FQNEAQ, per germline (reference sequence). The V and J ends lost 10 bases and 1 base respectively, with 19 bases between them. DNA for the CDR3: TGTGCCATCCTCCGGGGGGCGGGCTCGAACACTGAAGCTTTCTTT. As protein: CAILRGAGSNTEAFF.

This chain connects TRBV7-9 to TRBJ1-1; TRBD1 might be the D (5 bases). The CDR3 is 15 amino acids. V was cut by 5 bases and J by 10 bases, with 23 bases left in between. CDR1 is SEHNR, CDR2 FQNEAQ, per germline (reference sequence). For the CDR3, the DNA is TGTGCCAGCAGCGCCTCGGAATCAGGGAAGAGTACAGCTTTCTTT. Protein product: CASSASESGKSTAFF.

This clone occurred once. The chain carries TRBV28 and TRBJ1-1, with D unresolved. The CDR3 extends over 12 amino acids. V lost 4 bases and J lost 7, with 10 bases in between. The germline V gene has CDR1 MDHEN and CDR2 SYDVKM. DNA of the CDR3: TGTGCCAGCAGTTCCCCCCAAAATGAAGCTTTCTTT. As protein: CASSSPQNEAFF.

V and J are TRBV4-1 and TRBJ2-7, with 10 bases identical to TRBD2. Unmatched junction bases numbered 10, after V lost 4 bases and J lost 7 bases. CDR1 and CDR2 from the germline V gene are MGHRA and YSYEKL. The CDR3 has 15 amino acids. The CDR3 protein is CASSLGLAASLEQYF. CDR3 nucleotide sequence: TGCGCCAGCAGCCTTGGACTAGCGGCGTCTCTGGAGCAGTACTTC.

The chain couples TRBV2 to TRBJ2-7; no clear D. V was trimmed by 5 bases and J by 1 base, leaving 6 bases between them. The CDR3 is 12 amino acids. Germline CDR1 SNHLY, CDR2 FYNNEI. CDR3 protein: CASSPVSYEQYF. CDR3 DNA sequence: TGTGCCAGCAGTCCGGTGTCCTACGAGCAGTACTTC.

This sequence joins TRBV28 and TRBJ1-1; the D is unclear. Trimming pared 3 bases from V and 1 base from J, leaving 3 bases between. The CDR3 consists of 12 residues. CDR1 is MDHEN, CDR2 SYDVKM, per germline. As DNA, the CDR3 is TGTGCCAGCAGTTTTCGGAACACTGAAGCTTTCTTT. Its translation is CASSFRNTEAFF. The full variable domain, its missing parts supplied by reference TRBV28 and TRBJ1-1, is DVKVTQSSRYLVKRTGEKVFLECVQDMDHENMFWYRQDPGLGLRLIYFSYDVKMKEKGDIPEGYSVSREKKERFSLILESASTNQTSMYLCASSFRNTEAFFGQGTRLTVV.

The chain has TRBV2 and TRBJ1-2; no reliable D call. The V end lost 4 bases, the J end lost 3 bases, and 3 bases lay between the germline ends. Germline CDR1 reads SNHLY; CDR2 reads FYNNEI. The CDR3 is 11 amino acids. The CDR3 DNA sequence: TGTGCCAGCAGTGTCGACTATGGCTACACCTTC. Amino acid sequence: CASSVDYGYTF.

The chain links TRBV2 to TRBJ1-2; D may be TRBD1 (6 bases). V lost 8 bases to trimming and J lost 6 bases, with 19 bases between them. The CDR3 is made up of 14 amino acids. Germline V CDR1 and CDR2: SNHLY, FYNNEI. The CDR3 region is CASRVGGQGHGYTF. As DNA, the CDR3 is TGTGCCAGCCGGGTCGGGGGGCAGGGCCATGGCTACACCTTC.

The chain couples TRBV2 to TRBJ1-6; tentative D call: TRBD1 (5 bases). The germline gives CDR1 SNHLY, CDR2 FYNNEI. The CDR3 contains 15 residues. The V end was cut by 9 bases, the J end by 7 bases, with 19 bases between. The CDR3 DNA sequence: TGTGCCAGTCTCCGGATTCTTGGGGGGAATTCACCCCTCCACTTT. Translated, it gives CASLRILGGNSPLHF.

The V and J genes are TRBV29-1 and TRBJ1-2; TRBD1 aligns across 9 bases. The CDR3 has 13 residues. Germline V gene lookup returns CDR1 SQVTM and CDR2 ANQGSEA. Germline trimming cut 6 bases from V and 7 bases from J; bases unmatched to any gene: 9. CDR3 nucleotides: TGCAGCGTAAGGGTGGGACAGGGCGGTGGCTACACCTTC. It specifies CSVRVGQGGGYTF. Complete variable domain (other parts from reference TRBV29-1 and TRBJ1-2): SAVISQKPSRDICQRGTSLTIQCQVDSQVTMMFWYRQQPGQSLTLIATANQGSEATYESGFVIDKFPISRPNLTFSTLTVSNMSPEDSSIYLCSVRVGQGGGYTFGSGTRLTVV.